The source of this TCR beta chain is a study of cytomegalovirus exposure and HLA in healthy donors. The study ran its PCR with 60 Vbeta and 13 Jbeta primers. This table comes from immunoSEQ multiplex PCR, and its TCRdb copy is limited to in-frame clones, with some not included. The data contain over 100,000 clones, 76% of them singletons. Looked up from germline, CDR1 is SNHLY and CDR2 is FYNNEI. This CDR3 is 16 amino acids long. V dropped 0 bases and J dropped 6 bases, with 15 bases sitting between them. The V gene is TRBV2, the J gene TRBJ2-4; perhaps TRBD2 as D (5 bases). The clonotype was recovered from a woman between 40 and 55 years old in good health and CMV-seropositive. Sequencing was done on a sample of PBMCs. CDR3 residues: CASSEAGWAGGNIQYF. The CDR3 nucleotides read TGTGCCAGCAGTGAAGCTGGGTGGGCGGGCGGAAACATTCAGTACTTC.